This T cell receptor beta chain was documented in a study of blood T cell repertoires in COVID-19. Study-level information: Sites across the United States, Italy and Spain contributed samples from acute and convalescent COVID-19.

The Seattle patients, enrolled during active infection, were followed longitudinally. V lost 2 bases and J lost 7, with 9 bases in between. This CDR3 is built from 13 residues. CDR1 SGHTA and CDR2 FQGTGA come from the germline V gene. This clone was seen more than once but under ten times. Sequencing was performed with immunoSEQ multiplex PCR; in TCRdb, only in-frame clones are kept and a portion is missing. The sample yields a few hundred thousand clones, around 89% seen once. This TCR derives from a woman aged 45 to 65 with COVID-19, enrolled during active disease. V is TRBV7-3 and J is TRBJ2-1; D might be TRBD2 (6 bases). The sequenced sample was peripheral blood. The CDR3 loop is CASSLGGLNEQFF. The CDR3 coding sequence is TGTGCCAGCAGCTTAGGAGGGCTAAATGAGCAGTTCTTC.